This T cell receptor (beta chain) comes out of a study of T cell changes during pregnancy in multiple sclerosis (dated 2019 in TCRdb). In the study overall: Changes in the T cell repertoire over the course of pregnancy were examined in this study in women with multiple sclerosis.

In regard to this clone: What antigen it recognizes has not been identified. Base qualities are not at hand, and no much larger clone is one base apart.

Library creation used the immunoSEQ multiplex PCR assay. The table was pulled from immuneACCESS by TCRdb, which kept in-frame rearrangements only. Such tables lose some clones; where checked, under half of the loss comes from unresolved V genes, and the rest has no known cause. This sample gives about 58,000 clones in total; 75% to 95% of them show up just once. The ten top clones hold about 0.49% of the sample. The germline V and J ends show losses of 1 base and 5 bases respectively, and no gene match explains 5 bases of the junction. Counted from cysteine to phenylalanine, this CDR3 has 16 amino acids. CDR3 DNA only is kept here, 48 bases in frame from base 1. In the germline V gene, CDR1 corresponds to LGHNA and CDR2 to YSLEER.

The sequencing here drew on CD4+ T cells from peripheral blood mononuclear cells, taken after pregnancy. Recombination connected TRBV4-3 to TRBJ2-4, with 10 junctional bases fitting TRBD1. This TCR came from a female donor in good health, enrolled as a control in a pregnancy study. The CDR3 amino acid sequence is: CASSQGDRGVQNIQYF. The nucleotide sequence reads as follows: TGCGCCAGCAGCCAAGGGGACAGGGGAGTCCAAAACATTCAGTACTTC.